The rows below give T cell receptor beta chains drawn from one sample of a study of T cell responses to AZD1222 COVID-19 vaccine. Produced via immunoSEQ multiplex PCR; TCRdb's table is partial and in-frame only. Among more than 75,000 clones listed, about nine tenths were seen once. The material sequenced was peripheral blood, taken on day 0 of AZD1222 vaccination. These receptor sequences come from an adult in good health. The CDR3 runs from the conserved cysteine through the conserved F or W. The size field is filled for only some rows; it gives once, few, many or a size class.

>TRBV18|NA|TRBJ2-1
CASSPRTGGAYNEQFF
>TRBV7-3|few|TRBJ1-5
CASSLVQPQHF
>TRBV2|NA|TRBJ2-1
CASTSGTSAIEQFF
>TRBV5-5|NA|TRBJ2-5
CASSLAGKETQYF
>TRBV30|once|TRBJ2-3
CAWSPPRAAADTQYF
>TRBV30|NA|TRBJ2-7
CAWRSSSYEQYF
>TRBV5-1|NA|TRBJ2-2
CASSLTSENTGELFF
>TRBV7-3|NA|TRBJ1-1
CASSRDVRNTEAFF
>TRBV5-1|NA|TRBJ1-1
CASIDFRGENTEAFF
>TRBV3-1/TRBV3-2|NA|TRBJ1-2
CASSQESIGLPNYGYTF
>TRBV6-4|once|TRBJ2-2
CASSDSGGSGELFF
>TRBV18|NA|TRBJ1-1
CASSPSPTEAFF
>TRBV19|NA|TRBJ2-5
CASSIKRQETQYF
>TRBV24-1|NA|TRBJ2-1
CATSEQPGQRLFF
>TRBV11-3|NA|TRBJ2-1
CASSPTGQGKQFF
>TRBV6-2/TRBV6-3|few|TRBJ1-1
CASSYGGGAENTEAFF
>TRBV7-3|NA|TRBJ1-1
CASSLTGYTEAFF
>TRBV7-2|NA|TRBJ1-2
CASTVRGLNYGYTF
>TRBV10-3|NA|TRBJ2-7
CAISEVAMRGEQYF
>TRBV27|few|TRBJ2-2
CASSPRRPGELFF
>TRBV7-2|NA|TRBJ1-1
CASSPRRDTEAFF
>TRBV9|once|TRBJ1-3
CASTRGDRTGNTIYF